The rows below give T cell receptor beta chains drawn from one sample of a study of tumor and adjacent non-tumor tissue in lung cancer. TCRdb reprocessed the multiplex PCR reads via MiXCR and lists one record per CDR3 protein. The table has about 90,000 distinct CDR3 sequences, about 66% seen once. Sequencing was carried out using lung tumor tissue. Source of these receptors: a man aged 70-80 years with non-small cell lung cancer. CDR3s include the opening cysteine and the closing phenylalanine or tryptophan. A D gene is named only where the DNA matches it firmly. Where a row states a size, it is once, few, many or the class of an expanded clone; other rows omit it.

j_call d_call clone_size v_call cdr3_aa cdr3_nt
TRBJ2-7 . many TRBV20-1 CSARTAYEQYF TGCAGTGCGAGGACAGCCTACGAGCAGTACTTC
TRBJ2-2 . . TRBV7-8 CASSLDRDTGELFF TGTGCCAGCAGCTTAGACAGGGACACCGGGGAGCTGTTTTTT
TRBJ2-2 TRBD1 . TRBV11-2 CAGSHHRTGTGELFF TGCGCCGGCAGTCACCACAGGACAGGCACCGGGGAGCTGTTTTTT
TRBJ2-1 . few TRBV20-1 CSARRGSSYNEQFF TGCAGTGCTAGACGGGGGAGCTCCTACAATGAGCAGTTCTTC
TRBJ2-7 . many TRBV6-1 CASSEGWWGSSSSYEQYF TGTGCCAGCAGTGAAGGGTGGTGGGGGTCTTCGAGCTCCTACGAGCAGTACTTC
TRBJ1-3 TRBD1 many TRBV6-5 CASSGTGGKNTIYF TGTGCCAGCAGTGGGACAGGGGGGAAAAACACCATATATTTT
TRBJ2-1 TRBD2 . TRBV11-2 CASSLSGSKYNEQFF TGTGCCAGCAGCCTAAGCGGGAGTAAGTACAATGAGCAGTTCTTC
TRBJ1-2 . . TRBV11-2 CASSPTGTFGYGFTF TGTGCCAGCAGCCCCACTGGAACCTTTGGGTATGGCTTCACCTTC
TRBJ2-4 . large TRBV29-1 CSVKWGQGNIQYF TGCAGCGTTAAATGGGGACAAGGGAACATTCAGTACTTC
TRBJ2-7 . many TRBV7-9 CASAGSYEQYF TGTGCCAGCGCGGGGTCCTACGAGCAGTACTTC
TRBJ2-1 TRBD2 . TRBV5-1 CASSMTSGGGDQFF TGCGCCAGCAGCATGACTAGCGGGGGAGGGGATCAGTTCTTC
TRBJ2-7 . . TRBV11-2 CASNFERTNGSSYEQYF TGTGCCAGCAACTTCGAGCGGACTAACGGGAGCTCCTACGAGCAGTACTTC
TRBJ2-7 . once TRBV14 CASNQGKGWGYEQYF TGTGCCAGTAACCAAGGGAAAGGTTGGGGATACGAGCAGTACTTC
TRBJ1-1 . . TRBV4-2 CANSQDRQGGSTEAFF TGTGCCAACAGCCAAGATCGGCAGGGCGGGAGCACTGAAGCTTTCTTT
TRBJ2-5 . many TRBV5-1 CASSLEGGETQYF TGCGCCAGCAGCTTGGAAGGTGGTGAGACCCAGTACTTC
TRBJ2-7 TRBD1 many TRBV20-1 CSADRGTYEQYF TGCAGTGCTGACAGGGGGACCTACGAGCAGTACTTC
TRBJ2-3 . . TRBV21-1 CASSGRESGIRSTDTQYF TGTGCCAGCAGCGGCCGGGAGAGCGGGATAAGAAGCACAGATACACAGTATTTT
TRBJ2-5 TRBD2 . TRBV6-5 CASSRLAVEGTQNF TGTGCCAGCAGTAGACTAGCGGTGGAGGGGACCCAGAACTTC
TRBJ1-4 . . TRBV6-1 CASSERTVEKLFF TGTGCAAGCAGCGAGAGGACAGTAGAAAAACTGTTTTTT
TRBJ2-5 TRBD2 . TRBV5-1 CESSLVSAGGQETQYF TGCGAAAGCAGCTTGGTATCGGCGGGGGGACAAGAGACCCAGTACTTC
TRBJ2-5 TRBD2 many TRBV7-9 CASSQPGLEETQYF TGTGCCAGCAGCCAGCCGGGACTAGAAGAGACCCAGTACTTC
TRBJ2-3 TRBD2 . TRBV6-5 CDSSPLLAGMGEDMQYF TGTGACAGCAGCCCCCTACTAGCGGGGATGGGGGAAGATATGCAGTATTTT
TRBJ2-7 . once TRBV7-9 CTSSLEQRYSYEQYF TGTACCAGCAGCTTAGAACAGAGATACTCCTACGAGCAGTACTTC
TRBJ1-5 . many TRBV29-1 CSVSRDLNQPQHF TGCAGCGTTTCGAGGGACCTCAATCAGCCCCAGCATTTT
TRBJ2-1 TRBD2 many TRBV7-9 CASSSAGGGGISYNEQFF TGTGCCAGCAGCTCGGCTGGCGGGGGGGGGATCTCCTACAATGAGCAGTTCTTC
TRBJ2-5 . . TRBV10-3 CVINAQETQCF TGTGTCATCAATGCCCAAGAGACCCAGTGCTTC
TRBJ2-5 . . TRBV12-3/TRBV12-4 CANSFSGRRETQYF TGTGCCAACAGTTTCTCGGGCAGACGAGAGACCCAGTACTTC
TRBJ2-3 . . TRBV7-9 CATTQPMDTRYF TGTGCCACCACCCAGCCTATGGATACGCGGTATTTT